One and the same sample provided the 19 T cell receptor beta chains below, sequenced in a study of T cells after yellow fever vaccination. TCRdb re-called the 5' RACE reads with MiXCR, one entry per CDR3 protein. This table has more than 200,000 distinct CDR3 sequences, roughly 4% appearing once. The specimen comprised PBMCs, sampled 15 days after the yellow fever booster vaccination. The receptors shown here come from a man younger than 35 who received the YFV17D yellow fever vaccine.

V gene TRBV7-9 combines with J gene TRBJ1-2; D ambiguous. This CDR3 comprises 16 residues. Per the germline V gene, CDR1 is SEHNR and CDR2 is FQNEAQ (reference sequence). V shed 1 base and J shed 0 bases, with 12 bases lying between them. CDR3 in amino acids: CASSLVRREANYGYTF. Written as DNA, the CDR3 is TGTGCCAGCAGCTTAGTCCGGAGGGAAGCTAACTATGGCTACACCTTC.

This clonotype was counted many times. The chain recombines TRBV5-4 with TRBJ2-3; D gene unclear. V gave up 5 bases and J gave up 2 bases, with 12 bases separating them. The CDR3 is 14 amino acids. Germline assignment: CDR1 SGHNT and CDR2 YYREEE (reference sequence). In nucleotides, the CDR3 is TGTGCCAGCAGGAGTGCGGAAAACACAGATACGCAGTATTTT. This sequence encodes CASRSAENTDTQYF.

This clonotype showed up just once. The chain combines TRBV10-3 with TRBJ2-1; 13 nucleotides match TRBD2. Germline CDR1 is ENHRY and CDR2 is SYGVKD. The CDR3 extends over 16 amino acids. V lost 5 bases to trimming and J lost 6 bases; unmatched junction nucleotides: 7. CDR3 sequence (DNA): TGTGCCATCAGTAGTTGGGGGACTAGCGGGACCAATGAGCAGTTCTTC. Protein product: CAISSWGTSGTNEQFF.

In its sample, this clonotype was seen a few times. The chain uses TRBV20-1 and TRBJ2-7; D is uncertain. V dropped 2 bases and J dropped 6 bases, with 8 bases sitting between them. The CDR3 contains 11 residues. Germline V CDR1 and CDR2: DFQATT, SNEGSKA (reference sequence). CDR3 sequence (DNA): TGCAGTGCTAGAATAAGGGCCGAGCAGTACTTC. It is translated as CSARIRAEQYF.

This clonotype was detected ten times or more. The rearrangement joins TRBV28 to TRBJ2-7; D unresolved. V lost 10 bases and J 5 bases, leaving 12 bases between the germline ends. The CDR3 length is 11 residues. Germline CDR1 MDHEN, CDR2 SYDVKM. The CDR3 loop reads CATRGSHEQYV. The CDR3 nucleotides read TGTGCCACCAGAGGCAGCCACGAGCAGTACGTC.

There are many counts of this clonotype. The chain is built from TRBV5-1 and TRBJ2-6; either TRBD1 or TRBD2 may fit D (5 bases each). This CDR3 contains 16 residues. Germline V lookup: CDR1 SGHRS, CDR2 YFSETQ. V was clipped by 5 bases and J by 0 bases, with 12 bases between them. CDR3 sequence (DNA): TGCGCCAGCAGTTCGGGACGGGTCTCTGGGGCCAACGTCCTGACTTTC. This sequence encodes CASSSGRVSGANVLTF. The full variable domain, its missing parts supplied by reference TRBV5-1 and TRBJ2-6, is KAGVTQTPRYLIKTRGQQVTLSCSPISGHRSVSWYQQTPGQGLQFLFEYFSETQRNKGNFPGRFSGRQFSNSRSEMNVSTLELGDSALYLCASSSGRVSGANVLTFGAGSRLTVL.

This clonotype was counted at least ten times. V usage is TRBV28 and J usage is TRBJ2-3; a possible D gene is TRBD2 (6 bases). V was clipped by 6 bases and J by 7 bases, with 14 bases between them. Germline-derived CDR1 and CDR2 are MDHEN and SYDVKM. The CDR3 length is 13 residues. The CDR3 sequence is CASSTWGDHTQYF. The CDR3, as DNA: TGTGCCAGCAGCACATGGGGGGACCATACGCAGTATTTT.

This clonotype came up many times. V and J are TRBV7-2 and TRBJ1-6; D remains unclear. The CDR3 is made up of 16 amino acids. Germline-derived CDR1 and CDR2 are SGHTA and FQGNSA. V lost 0 bases to trimming and J lost 9 bases, with 15 bases between them. CDR3 sequence: CASSLAWAALGSPLHF. The DNA for the CDR3 is TGTGCCAGCAGCTTAGCCTGGGCGGCTTTGGGTTCACCCCTCCACTTT.

This clonotype showed up many times. The gene calls are TRBV2 and TRBJ1-4, with D possibly TRBD1 on 6 matching bases. V was pared by 8 bases and J by 6 bases, with 10 bases between. CDR3 length: 12 residues. Germline V lookup: CDR1 SNHLY, CDR2 FYNNEI. The CDR3 DNA is TGTGCCAGCGGGGGGCCGGATGAAAAACTGTTTTTT. It yields the protein CASGGPDEKLFF.

This clonotype was detected many times. The V gene is TRBV20-1, the J gene TRBJ2-1; either TRBD1 or TRBD2 may supply D (6 bases each). Deletions cut 3 bases from V and 4 bases from J, with 22 bases between. The CDR3 extends over 17 amino acids. The V gene's germline CDR1 is DFQATT and CDR2 SNEGSKA (reference sequence). The CDR3, as DNA: TGCAGTGCTAGGGGGGGCTGGGGCCCTGGTAGTTACAATGAGCAGTTCTTC. It translates to CSARGGWGPGSYNEQFF.

This clonotype was picked up many times. The rearrangement joins TRBV11-1 to TRBJ2-7; a weak D match, TRBD1 (5 bases). This CDR3 has 14 residues. Germline V gives CDR1 SGHAT, CDR2 FQDESV (reference sequence). The V end lost 2 bases, the J end lost 0 bases, and 8 bases lay between the germline ends. The CDR3 loop is CASSLQGYSYEQYV. The CDR3 DNA follows: TGTGCCAGCAGCTTACAGGGATACTCCTACGAGCAGTACGTC.

This clonotype was seen many times. The rearrangement joins TRBV5-1 to TRBJ2-5; no clear D. CDR3 size: 15 residues. Trimming removed 4 bases from V and 4 bases from J, with 17 bases in between. Germline assignment: CDR1 SGHRS and CDR2 YFSETQ. CDR3: CASSRTSVALETQYF. The DNA of the CDR3 is TGCGCCAGCAGCCGGACGTCTGTGGCTCTAGAGACCCAGTACTTC.

This clonotype was recorded at least ten times. A read error may produce the germline difference seen at one junction end. V gene TRBV7-2 combines with J gene TRBJ2-7; D unresolved. Per the germline V gene, CDR1 is SGHTA and CDR2 is FQGNSA. The CDR3 runs to 11 residues. CDR3 sequence: CASSLDYGQYF. The DNA of the CDR3 is TGTGCCAGCAGCTTAGATTACGGGCAGTACTTC.

This clonotype was observed many times. The genes are TRBV7-9 and TRBJ2-1; the D is unclear. The CDR3 extends over 12 amino acids. Germline loops: CDR1 SEHNR, CDR2 FQNEAQ (reference sequence). Trimming stripped 2 bases from V and 7 bases from J, with 6 bases between. CDR3 sequence: CASSLLPNEQFF. The CDR3 DNA is TGTGCCAGCAGCTTACTACCGAATGAGCAGTTCTTC.

This clonotype showed up many times. The chain carries TRBV20-1 and TRBJ2-5; 10 bases line up with TRBD1. This CDR3 is 13 amino acids long. The germline V gene encodes CDR1 DFQATT and CDR2 SNEGSKA (reference sequence). V lost 5 bases to trimming and J lost 4 bases; unmatched junction nucleotides: 4. The CDR3 DNA follows: TGCAGTGCTTCGGGACAGGGGTTAGAGACCCAGTACTTC. The encoded protein is CSASGQGLETQYF.

Comment on this clonotype: This may be a read error, as it is one base from a much larger clone. The chain employs TRBV4-3 and TRBJ2-3; the match to TRBD2 covers 13 bases. The germline V gene has CDR1 LGHNA and CDR2 YSLEER. The CDR3 runs 16 residues. J gave up 4 bases and V 8 bases, and 9 bases lay outside the gene matches. CDR3 region: CASRALAGGSPDTQYF. CDR3 bases: TGCGCCAGCCGCGCACTAGCGGGGGGGTCCCCAGATACGCAGTATTTT.

Many counts were recorded for this clonotype. This chain uses TRBV25-1 with TRBJ2-3; possible D gene TRBD2, 7 bases. The CDR3 consists of 15 residues. Trimming stripped 8 bases from V and 2 bases from J, with 17 bases between. Germline CDR1 MGHDK, CDR2 SYGVNS. The CDR3 here is CASSIGGAFTDTQYF. In nucleotides, the CDR3 is TGTGCCAGCTCCATTGGGGGGGCCTTCACAGATACGCAGTATTTT.

The chain links TRBV28 to TRBJ1-1, with D perhaps matching TRBD1 (6 bases). There are 11 residues in the CDR3. V lost 10 bases to trimming and J lost 8 bases, with 14 bases between them. From germline, CDR1 is MDHEN and CDR2 SYDVKM. CDR3 loop: CAIAGGREAFF. CDR3 nucleotides: TGTGCCATCGCGGGGGGCAGGGAAGCTTTCTTT.

This clonotype was counted ten times or more. DNA for the CDR3: TGCGCCAGCACCAGTCCAGGGAACCCAAACAATCAGCCCCAGCATTTT. Protein sequence: CASTSPGNPNNQPQHF. The rearrangement links TRBV23-1 to TRBJ1-5, with D perhaps matching TRBD1 (5 bases). TRBV23-1 is identified as an open reading frame with a role that is uncertain. CDR3 length equals 16 residues. Trimming took 7 bases from V and 3 from J, leaving 19 bases between them.